The 29 T cell receptor beta chains in this list originate from one sample, sequenced in a study of T cell responses to AZD1222 COVID-19 vaccine. The assay was immunoSEQ multiplex PCR, and TCRdb's table has in-frame clones only and misses some. The sample comprises 130,000 to 150,000 clones, around nine tenths of which are singletons, and roughly 1.8% rests with the top ten. This specimen consisted of peripheral blood, obtained on day 0 of AZD1222 vaccination. These receptors were taken from an adult in good health.

This clone has just one count. J is TRBJ2-2 and V is TRBV3-1 (or the pseudogene TRBV3-2); 7 nucleotides match TRBD1. V dropped 6 bases and J dropped 1; count of bases not matched to a gene: 5. This CDR3 region has 15 residues. Germline-derived CDR1 and CDR2 are LGHDT and YNNKEL (reference sequence). The CDR3 reads CASSSGTENTGELFF. DNA of the CDR3: TGTGCCAGCAGTTCCGGGACAGAGAACACCGGGGAGCTGTTTTTT.

V usage is TRBV5-4 and J usage is TRBJ2-3, with 14 bases fitting TRBD2. Germline V gene data show CDR1 as SGHNT and CDR2 as YYREEE (reference sequence). The CDR3 spans 16 residues. With V trimmed by 1 base and J by 6 bases, 4 bases remained unmatched. The CDR3: CASSLRLAGGQDTQYF. CDR3 nucleotides: TGTGCCAGCAGCTTGCGACTAGCGGGAGGGCAGGATACGCAGTATTTT. The full variable domain, in which reference TRBV5-4 and TRBJ2-3 provide the parts outside the CDR3, is ETGVTQSPTHLIKTRGQQVTLRCSSQSGHNTVSWYQQALGQGPQFIFQYYREEENGRGNFPPRFSGLQFPNYSSELNVNALELDDSALYLCASSLRLAGGQDTQYFGPGTRLTVL.

V is TRBV15 and J is TRBJ1-2; D uncertain. CDR3 length: 13 residues. Germline CDR1 and CDR2: LNHNV and YYDKDF (reference sequence). Between the trimmed V and J ends, which lost 0 bases and 7 bases, there was a span of 9 bases. Here the CDR3 DNA reads TGTGCCACCAGCAGAGATATCGGGAGTGGCTACACCTTC. Its protein is CATSRDIGSGYTF.

On this clone itself: The same CDR3 arises from other DNA sequences in this sample as well. The chain combines TRBV9 with TRBJ1-6; D unresolved. The V gene lost 0 bases and the J gene lost 7 bases, with 8 bases spanning the gap. Germline V gene sequence: CDR1 SGDLS, CDR2 YYNGEE. CDR3 length equals 14 residues. The CDR3 DNA follows: TGTGCCAGCAGCGTAGAAGCCCGAAATTCACCCCTCCACTTT. It translates to CASSVEARNSPLHF.

The gene calls are TRBV19 and TRBJ2-5; 11 bases align to TRBD2. Germline CDR1 and CDR2: LNHDA and SQIVND (reference sequence). V trimming: 2 bases; J trimming: 5 bases; junction bases outside the gene matches: 4. The length of the CDR3 is 15 residues. The CDR3 nucleotides are TGTGCCAGTAGTATAACTAGCGGGGGTGCGGAGACCCAGTACTTC. Amino acid sequence: CASSITSGGAETQYF.

V and J are TRBV27 and TRBJ2-7; D is unresolved. The germline CDR1 and CDR2 sequences are MNHEY and SMNVEV (reference sequence). V shed 6 bases and J shed 7 bases, with 22 bases lying between them. This CDR3 contains 15 residues. CDR3 loop: CASSPRVGLLREQYF. CDR3 DNA: TGTGCCAGCAGCCCCCGGGTGGGTTTACTGAGGGAGCAGTACTTC.

This clone was counted a single time. The chain recombines TRBV30 with TRBJ2-3; 13 nucleotides line up with TRBD2. The CDR3 runs to 17 residues. CDR1 is GTSNPN and CDR2 is SVGIG in the germline V gene (reference sequence). Trimming removed 2 bases from V and 4 bases from J; junction bases left unmatched: 9. The CDR3 sequence is CAWSRGGLAGRADTQYF. The CDR3 DNA follows: TGTGCCTGGAGTCGAGGGGGACTAGCGGGGCGGGCAGATACGCAGTATTTT.

The rearrangement uses TRBV11-2 and TRBJ2-1; D is unresolved. This CDR3 comprises 13 residues. Germline CDR1 and CDR2: SGHAT and FQNNGV. Trimming left V 1 base short and J 5 bases short, with 6 bases between. The CDR3 DNA reads TGTGCCAGCAGCTTAGTAACGAACAATGAGCAGTTCTTC. Translated: CASSLVTNNEQFF. The variable domain in full, with the rest retrieved from reference TRBV11-2 and TRBJ2-1, is EAGVAQSPRYKIIEKRQSVAFWCNPISGHATLYWYQQILGQGPKLLIQFQNNGVVDDSQLPKDRFSAERLKGVDSTLKIQPAKLEDSAVYLCASSLVTNNEQFFGPGTRLTVL.

This chain joins TRBV28 and TRBJ2-2; TRBD2 might be the D (5 bases). V gave up 11 bases and J gave up 5 bases, with 15 bases separating them. The CDR3 loop spans 13 amino acids. Germline CDR1 is MDHEN and CDR2 is SYDVKM. The CDR3 DNA reads TGTGCCCATGAGCGTGGGGAGACCGGGGAGCTGTTTTTT. Translated, it gives CAHERGETGELFF.

The V and J genes are TRBV6-2 or TRBV6-3 and TRBJ2-7; D gene uncertain. Germline V gene data show CDR1 as MNHEY and CDR2 as SVGEGT. CDR3 length: 12 residues. Trimming took off 0 bases at V and 0 bases at J, with 0 bases between the two ends. In nucleotides, the CDR3 is TGTGCCAGCAGTTACTCCTCCTACGAGCAGTACTTC. Translating it yields CASSYSSYEQYF.

The V call is TRBV7-2, the J call TRBJ2-6; D remains ambiguous. The germline V gene encodes CDR1 SGHTA and CDR2 FQGNSA. This CDR3 has 17 amino acids. The V end was cut by 2 bases, the J end by 2 bases, with 13 bases between. CDR3 DNA sequence: TGTGCCAGCAGCTTATCGTCAGGCAGAACTGGGGCCAACGTCCTGACTTTC. This translates into CASSLSSGRTGANVLTF.

The chain has TRBV18 and TRBJ2-5, with D hard to call. The CDR3 loop spans 13 amino acids. Germline assignment: CDR1 KGHSH and CDR2 LQKENI. V was shortened by 3 bases and J by 1 base, with 6 bases between the two germline ends. CDR3 sequence: CASSPDLQETQYF. The CDR3 nucleotides are TGTGCCAGCTCACCGGACCTCCAAGAGACCCAGTACTTC.

The rearrangement links TRBV7-2 to TRBJ2-1; 7 bases agree with TRBD2. Germline V gene sequence: CDR1 SGHTA, CDR2 FQGNSA. Trimming took 1 base from V and 8 from J; bases not matched to a gene: 8. The CDR3 consists of 15 residues. The DNA for the CDR3 is TGTGCCAGCAGCTTAGGACTAGCCCGAACCGATGAGCAGTTCTTC. Amino acids: CASSLGLARTDEQFF.

The chain joins TRBV29-1 to TRBJ2-1; 8 positions agree with TRBD1. This CDR3 contains 14 residues. The V gene end was trimmed by 6 bases and the J gene end by 4 bases; junction bases not matched to a gene: 8. Germline loops: CDR1 SQVTM, CDR2 ANQGSEA. The CDR3 region has the DNA TGCAGCGTATCCCGGGACAGGAGATACAATGAGCAGTTCTTC. This gives the protein CSVSRDRRYNEQFF.

The chain employs TRBV10-2 and TRBJ1-2; no reliable D call. The V and J ends lost 4 bases and 4 bases respectively, with 16 bases between them. The germline CDR1 and CDR2 sequences are WSHSY and SAAADI. The CDR3 is 15 amino acids. As DNA, the CDR3 is TGCGCCAGCAGTGCTAACCGACTGGCTGGCTATGGCTACACCTTC. Protein sequence: CASSANRLAGYGYTF.

The chain has TRBV19 and TRBJ2-7; TRBD2 matches 12 bases. The CDR3 is 15 residues long. Germline V lookup: CDR1 LNHDA, CDR2 SQIVND (reference sequence). J lost 7 bases, V lost 2 bases, and 6 bases had no gene match. The CDR3 reads CASSIKGLAGREQYF. The CDR3 DNA follows: TGTGCCAGTAGTATAAAAGGACTAGCGGGAAGGGAGCAGTACTTC.

This chain joins TRBV5-1 and TRBJ1-1; D ambiguous. V shed 0 bases and J shed 1 base, with 13 bases lying between them. The CDR3 sequence is 16 residues long. Looked up from germline, CDR1 is SGHRS and CDR2 is YFSETQ. This CDR3 reads CASSLGNDLSNTEAFF. The DNA of the CDR3 is TGCGCCAGCAGCTTGGGAAACGACCTTTCGAACACTGAAGCTTTCTTT.

This chain's CDR3 is CASSLGLAGYTGELFF. CDR3 nucleotides: TGTGCCAGCAGCTTAGGACTAGCGGGCTACACCGGGGAGCTGTTTTTT. The chain joins TRBV11-2 to TRBJ2-2, with 10 bases that match TRBD2. This CDR3 is built from 16 residues. V shed 1 base, J shed 3 bases, and the junction held 2 bases outside the gene matches. Germline lookup yields CDR1 SGHAT and CDR2 FQNNGV.

The chain couples TRBV4-1 to TRBJ1-2; TRBD1 matches at 11 bases. The germline V gene has CDR1 MGHRA and CDR2 YSYEKL. With 2 bases clipped from V and 7 bases from J, the junction kept 12 bases outside the gene matches. CDR3 size: 17 residues. The CDR3 nucleotides read TGCGCCAGCAGCCAAACTACCTGGGGGACAGGGGGAGCTGGCTACACCTTC. Its translation: CASSQTTWGTGGAGYTF.

The chain employs TRBV19 and TRBJ1-6; 10 bases are a match to TRBD1. The J segment lost 4 bases and the V segment lost 5 bases, leaving 5 bases of the junction unmatched. This CDR3 contains 16 residues. Germline lookup yields CDR1 LNHDA and CDR2 SQIVND (reference sequence). CDR3 loop: CASSPTDRGYNSPLHF. Here the CDR3 DNA reads TGTGCCAGTAGTCCGACGGACAGGGGGTATAATTCACCCCTCCACTTT.

The DNA of the CDR3 is TGTGCCAGCAGCCAAGATAACCGGGTCTACGAGCAGTACTTC. It yields the protein CASSQDNRVYEQYF. The rearrangement uses TRBV3-1 (or the pseudogene TRBV3-2) and TRBJ2-7; the D is unclear. Germline-derived CDR1 and CDR2 are LGHDT and YNNKEL (reference sequence). CDR3 length: 14 residues. With 0 bases removed from V and 3 bases from J, the gap between germline ends came to 9 bases.

The gene calls are TRBV29-1 and TRBJ1-2; D is possibly TRBD1 (5 bases). V dropped 1 base and J dropped 7 bases, with 16 bases sitting between them. Looked up from germline, CDR1 is SQVTM and CDR2 is ANQGSEA. This CDR3 is built from 14 residues. DNA of the CDR3: TGCAGCGTTGAAGGCCTCTGGGGGGTTGGTGGCTACACCTTC. Its translation: CSVEGLWGVGGYTF.

The chain uses TRBV19 and TRBJ1-5, with D perhaps TRBD1 (6 bases). The germline gives CDR1 LNHDA, CDR2 SQIVND (reference sequence). The CDR3 consists of 16 residues. The ends were cut back, 4 bases at V and 2 bases at J, with 15 bases in the middle. The CDR3 loop is CASSKGGVFRNQPQHF. The CDR3 DNA reads as TGTGCCAGTAGTAAGGGGGGGGTGTTTCGCAATCAGCCCCAGCATTTT.

J is TRBJ1-4 and V is TRBV7-9; D remains unclear. CDR1 SEHNR and CDR2 FQNEAQ come from the germline V gene (reference sequence). Trimming cost V 6 bases and J 1 base, with 9 bases left between them. The CDR3 covers 14 residues. Here the CDR3 reads CASSSQRTNEKLFF. Here the CDR3 DNA reads TGTGCCAGCAGTTCCCAACGAACTAATGAAAAACTGTTTTTT.

The V gene is TRBV15, the J gene TRBJ1-2; a weak D match, TRBD1 (5 bases). The V end lost 3 bases, the J end lost 4 bases, and 12 bases lay between the germline ends. Per the germline V gene, CDR1 is LNHNV and CDR2 is YYDKDF (reference sequence). The length of the CDR3 is 14 residues. CDR3 sequence: CATSSVGGSYGYTF. In DNA, the CDR3 is TGTGCCACCAGCAGTGTTGGGGGATCCTATGGCTACACCTTC.

The rearrangement links TRBV3-1 (or the pseudogene TRBV3-2) to TRBJ2-3, with D possibly TRBD2 on 6 matching bases. Trimming removed 2 bases at V and 5 bases at J, with 11 bases between. This CDR3 spans 14 amino acids. Germline values: CDR1 LGHDT, CDR2 YNNKEL (reference sequence). The DNA for the CDR3 is TGTGCCAGCAGCCAACCTGGCGGGGAAGATACGCAGTATTTT. Translating gives CASSQPGGEDTQYF.

The table lists this clone with a count of one. This chain uses TRBV5-1 with TRBJ2-7; 7 nucleotides align to TRBD1. In germline, CDR1 is SGHRS, CDR2 YFSETQ. The CDR3 has 14 amino acids. Unmatched junction bases numbered 10, after V lost 4 bases and J lost 6 bases. CDR3 loop: CASSPSGTESEQYF. CDR3 nucleotide sequence: TGCGCCAGCAGCCCCTCCGGGACAGAATCCGAGCAGTACTTC.

The chain recombines TRBV7-3 with TRBJ2-1, with D unclear. The CDR3 has 14 amino acids. The germline gives CDR1 SGHTA, CDR2 FQGTGA. Between the trimmed V and J ends, which lost 2 bases and 0 bases, there was a span of 5 bases. DNA of the CDR3: TGTGCCAGCAGCTTAGTGAGCTCCTACAATGAGCAGTTCTTC. The encoded protein is CASSLVSSYNEQFF.

The V call is TRBV9, the J call TRBJ1-1; D perhaps matches TRBD1 (5 bases). Germline-derived CDR1 and CDR2 are SGDLS and YYNGEE. There are 16 residues in the CDR3. The V end lost 4 bases, the J end lost 1 base, and 17 bases lay between the germline ends. For the CDR3, the DNA is TGTGCCAGCAGCCCGCGGGGGTGGCCCCAGAACACTGAAGCTTTCTTT. This codes for CASSPRGWPQNTEAFF.